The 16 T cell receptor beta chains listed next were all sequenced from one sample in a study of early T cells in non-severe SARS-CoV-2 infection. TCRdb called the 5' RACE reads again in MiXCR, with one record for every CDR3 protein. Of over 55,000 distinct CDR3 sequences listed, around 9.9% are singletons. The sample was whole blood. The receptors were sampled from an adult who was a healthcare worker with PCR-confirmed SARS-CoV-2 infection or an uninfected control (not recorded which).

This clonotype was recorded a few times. Here the CDR3 reads CASSSGRINEKLFF. The CDR3 DNA sequence: TGTGCCAGCAGCTCGGGACGGATTAATGAAAAACTGTTTTTT. The V and J genes are TRBV7-9 and TRBJ1-4; the D gene is possibly TRBD1 (5 bases). The CDR3 has 14 residues. Germline loops: CDR1 SEHNR, CDR2 FQNEAQ (reference sequence). V was shortened by 4 bases and J by 4 bases, with 10 bases between the two germline ends.

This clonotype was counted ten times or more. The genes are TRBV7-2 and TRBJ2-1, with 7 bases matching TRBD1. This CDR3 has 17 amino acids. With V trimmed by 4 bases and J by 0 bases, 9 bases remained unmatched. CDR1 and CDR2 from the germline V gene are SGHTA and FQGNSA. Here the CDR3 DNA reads TGTGCCAGCAGCTCCCCCGGACAGGCGGCCTCCTACAATGAGCAGTTCTTC. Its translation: CASSSPGQAASYNEQFF.

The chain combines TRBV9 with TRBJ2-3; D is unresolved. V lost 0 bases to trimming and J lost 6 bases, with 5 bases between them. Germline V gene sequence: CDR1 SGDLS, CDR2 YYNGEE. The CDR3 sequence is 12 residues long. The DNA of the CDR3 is TGTGCCAGCAGCGTAGATGGGGATACGCAGTATTTT. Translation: CASSVDGDTQYF.

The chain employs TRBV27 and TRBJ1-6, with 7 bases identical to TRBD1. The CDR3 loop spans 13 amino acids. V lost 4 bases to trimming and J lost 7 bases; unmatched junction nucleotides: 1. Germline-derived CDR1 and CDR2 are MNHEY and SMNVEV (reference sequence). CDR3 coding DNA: TGTGCCAGCAGTTACAGGGGCAATTCACCCCTCCACTTT. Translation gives CASSYRGNSPLHF.

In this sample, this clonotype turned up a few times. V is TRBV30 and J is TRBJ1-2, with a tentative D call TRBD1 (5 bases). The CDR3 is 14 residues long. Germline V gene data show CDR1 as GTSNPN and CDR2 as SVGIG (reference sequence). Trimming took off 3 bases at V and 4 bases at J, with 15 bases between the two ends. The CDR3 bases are TGTGCCTGGAGCGGCGGGGCGCAGGGCTATGGCTACACCTTC. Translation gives CAWSGGAQGYGYTF.

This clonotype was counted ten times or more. CDR3 DNA: TGTGCCAGTAGTATCCGAGGGCCGAACAATGAGCAGTTCTTC. Protein sequence: CASSIRGPNNEQFF. This chain uses TRBV19 with TRBJ2-1; a possible D gene is TRBD2 (5 bases). The V gene's germline CDR1 is LNHDA and CDR2 SQIVND (reference sequence). CDR3 length: 14 amino acids. Trimming took 3 bases from V and 5 from J, leaving 11 bases between them.

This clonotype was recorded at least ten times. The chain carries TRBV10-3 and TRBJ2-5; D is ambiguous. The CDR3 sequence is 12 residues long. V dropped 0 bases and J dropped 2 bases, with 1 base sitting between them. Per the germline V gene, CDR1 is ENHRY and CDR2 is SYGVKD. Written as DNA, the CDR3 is TGTGCCATCAGTGAGTCTCAAGAGACCCAGTACTTC. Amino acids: CAISESQETQYF.

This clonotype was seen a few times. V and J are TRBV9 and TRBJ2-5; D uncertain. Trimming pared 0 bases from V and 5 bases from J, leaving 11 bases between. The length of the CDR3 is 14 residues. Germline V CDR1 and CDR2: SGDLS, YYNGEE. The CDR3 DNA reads TGTGCCAGCAGCGTAGATCCGGAAAGGGAGACCCAGTACTTC. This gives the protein CASSVDPERETQYF.

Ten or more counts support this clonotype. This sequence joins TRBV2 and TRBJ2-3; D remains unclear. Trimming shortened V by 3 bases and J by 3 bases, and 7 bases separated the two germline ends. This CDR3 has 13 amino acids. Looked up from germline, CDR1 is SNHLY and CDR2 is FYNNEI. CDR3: CASSDGITDTQYF. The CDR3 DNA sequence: TGTGCCAGCAGTGACGGAATAACAGATACGCAGTATTTT.

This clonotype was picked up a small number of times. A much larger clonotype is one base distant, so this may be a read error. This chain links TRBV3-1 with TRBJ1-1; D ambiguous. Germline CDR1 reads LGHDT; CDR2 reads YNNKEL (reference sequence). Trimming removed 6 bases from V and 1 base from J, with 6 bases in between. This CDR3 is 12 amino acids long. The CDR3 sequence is CASRQKNTEAFF. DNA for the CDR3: TGTGCCAGCAGACAGAAGAACACTGAAGCTTTCTTT.

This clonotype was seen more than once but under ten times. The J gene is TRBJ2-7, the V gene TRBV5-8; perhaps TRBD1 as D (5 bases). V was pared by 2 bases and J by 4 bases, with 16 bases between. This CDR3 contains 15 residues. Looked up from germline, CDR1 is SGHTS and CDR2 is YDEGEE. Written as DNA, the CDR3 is TGTGCCAGCAGCTTTAGAGACAGTGGATTTTACGAGCAGTACGTC. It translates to CASSFRDSGFYEQYV.

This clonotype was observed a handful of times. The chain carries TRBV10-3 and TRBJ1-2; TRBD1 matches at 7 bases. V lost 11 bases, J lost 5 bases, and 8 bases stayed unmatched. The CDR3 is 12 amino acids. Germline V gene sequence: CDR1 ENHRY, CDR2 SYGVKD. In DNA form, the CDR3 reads TGTGCCGTCTACAGGGGACAGTATGGCTACACCTTC. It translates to CAVYRGQYGYTF.

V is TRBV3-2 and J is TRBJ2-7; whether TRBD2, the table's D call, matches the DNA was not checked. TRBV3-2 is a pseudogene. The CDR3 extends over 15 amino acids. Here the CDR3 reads CASSQFSGPSYEQYV. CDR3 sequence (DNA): TGTGCCAGCAGCCAATTTAGCGGGCCCTCCTACGAGCAGTACGTC.

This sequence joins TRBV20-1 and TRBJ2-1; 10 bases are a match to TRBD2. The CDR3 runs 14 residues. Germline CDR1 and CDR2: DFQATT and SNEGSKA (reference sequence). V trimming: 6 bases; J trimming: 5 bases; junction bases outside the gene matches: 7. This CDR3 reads CSARSGGANNEQFF. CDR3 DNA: TGCAGTGCGAGAAGCGGGGGGGCCAACAATGAGCAGTTCTTC.

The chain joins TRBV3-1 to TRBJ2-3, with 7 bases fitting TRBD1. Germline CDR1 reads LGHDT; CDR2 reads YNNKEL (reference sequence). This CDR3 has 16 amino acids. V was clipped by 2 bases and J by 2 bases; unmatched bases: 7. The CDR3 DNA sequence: TGTGCCAGCAGCCAATATCAGGGACAGAACACAGATACGCAGTATTTT. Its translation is CASSQYQGQNTDTQYF.

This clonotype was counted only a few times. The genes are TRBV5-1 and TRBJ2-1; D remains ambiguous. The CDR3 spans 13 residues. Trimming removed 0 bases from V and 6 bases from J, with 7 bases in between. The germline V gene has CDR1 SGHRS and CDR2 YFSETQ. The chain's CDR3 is CASSLEQSNEQFF. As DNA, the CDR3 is TGCGCCAGCAGCTTGGAACAGAGCAATGAGCAGTTCTTC.